Below, one T cell receptor (beta chain) is given with its context. Its antigen is currently unknown. In germline, CDR1 is SEHNR, CDR2 FQNEAQ (reference sequence). Deletions cut 3 bases from V and 2 bases from J, with 8 bases between. The CDR3 contains 14 residues. The sample comes from a study of chemoradiotherapy in HPV16-positive cancers. Findings and caveats of the study: Candidate HPV-specific clones and E7-related TCR motifs grew in tumor during treatment.

Produced via immunoSEQ multiplex PCR; TCRdb's table is partial and in-frame only. Here the sample spans 25,000 to 40,000 clones, about nine tenths being singletons. The sample consisted of blood, taken from a patient who underwent chemoradiotherapy. V gene TRBV7-9 combines with J gene TRBJ2-1; perhaps TRBD2 as D (6 bases). The TCR originated in a human donor with HPV-associated anogenital cancer. CDR3 residues: CASSFGRAYNEQFF. DNA for the CDR3: TGTGCCAGCAGCTTCGGGAGAGCCTACAATGAGCAGTTCTTC.